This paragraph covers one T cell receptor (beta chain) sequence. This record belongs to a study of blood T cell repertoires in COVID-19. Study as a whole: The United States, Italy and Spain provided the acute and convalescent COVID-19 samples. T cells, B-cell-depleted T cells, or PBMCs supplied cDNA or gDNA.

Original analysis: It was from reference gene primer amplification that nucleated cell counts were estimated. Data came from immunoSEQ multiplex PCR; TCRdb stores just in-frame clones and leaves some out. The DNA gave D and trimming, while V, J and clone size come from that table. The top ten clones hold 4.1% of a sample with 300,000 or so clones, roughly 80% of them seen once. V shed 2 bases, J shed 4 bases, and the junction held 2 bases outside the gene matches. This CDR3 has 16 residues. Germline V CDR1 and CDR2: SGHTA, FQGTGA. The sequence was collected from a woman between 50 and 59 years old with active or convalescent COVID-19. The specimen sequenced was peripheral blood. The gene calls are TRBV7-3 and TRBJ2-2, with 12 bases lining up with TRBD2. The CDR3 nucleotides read TGTGCCAGCAGCTTATGGGGACTAGCGGGCACCGGGGAGCTGTTTTTT. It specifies CASSLWGLAGTGELFF.